The rows below give T cell receptor beta chains drawn from one sample of a study of blood T cell repertoires in COVID-19. The assay was immunoSEQ multiplex PCR, and TCRdb's table has in-frame clones only and misses some. The sample includes around 250,000 clones, 80% to 85% of them seen just once. Sequencing input: PBMCs or T cells enriched from blood (not recorded which). These TCRs come from a man aged 35-49 years who had been exposed to COVID-19. CDR3s include the opening cysteine and the closing phenylalanine or tryptophan. A D gene is named only where the DNA matches it firmly. Only part of the rows carry a size: once, few, many, or a class if the clone is expanded.

NA	TRBV4-1	TRBD1	TRBJ2-7	TGCGCCAGCAGCTTCGGACAGGGGGGATTGAACGAGCAGTACTTC	CASSFGQGGLNEQYF
NA	TRBV5-4	TRBD1	TRBJ1-6	TGTGCCAGCAGCCTGACAGGGGGTAATTCACCCCTCCACTTT	CASSLTGGNSPLHF
NA	TRBV27	TRBD2	TRBJ2-3	TGTGCCAGCATTGACAGCGGGGCTGCATCAGATACGCAGTATTTT	CASIDSGAASDTQYF
NA	TRBV3-1/TRBV3-2	NA	TRBJ1-2	TGTGCCAGCAGCCTCTCGGGCTATGGCTACACCTTC	CASSLSGYGYTF
NA	TRBV27	NA	TRBJ1-2	TGTGCCAGCAGCCAAGACTCTACCTATGGCTACACCTTC	CASSQDSTYGYTF
NA	TRBV7-9	NA	TRBJ2-7	TGTGCCAGCAGCTTTAGTACGAGCTCCTACGAGCAGTACTTC	CASSFSTSSYEQYF
NA	TRBV18	TRBD1	TRBJ2-5	TGTGCCAGCTCACCAGGGACAGGCACCCTTGCACAGTACTTC	CASSPGTGTLAQYF
NA	TRBV6-6	NA	TRBJ1-3	TGTGCCAGCAGTCAATTAACTGGAAACACCATATATTTT	CASSQLTGNTIYF
NA	TRBV27	NA	TRBJ2-1	TGTGCCAGCAGTTACGAGCTGGAGAGCCACAATGAGCAGTTCTTC	CASSYELESHNEQFF
once	TRBV10-1	TRBD2	TRBJ2-2	TGCGCCAGCAGTGGTTGGACTAGCGGGATGACCGGGGAGCTGTTTTTT	CASSGWTSGMTGELFF